Listed here are 24 T cell receptor beta chains from one sample, sequenced in a study of shared clonotypes between healthy human individuals. Clones were read by immunoSEQ multiplex PCR, and TCRdb kept only the in-frame ones, dropping some. The sample carries just over 2,000,000 clones, roughly 95% recorded once. CD45RO-negative, CCR7-positively selected cells formed the naive CD8 fraction, excluding terminally differentiated effector memory CD45RA+ cells. The sequencing sample was made of naive CD8+ T cells sorted from blood. All receptors derive from a man aged 18 to 30 in good health.

The chain carries TRBV5-5 and TRBJ2-7; a weak D match, TRBD2 (6 bases). This CDR3 spans 13 amino acids. The V and J ends lost 3 bases and 4 bases respectively, with 11 bases between them. Germline V CDR1 and CDR2: SGHKS, YYEKEE (reference sequence). The CDR3 protein is CASSWGDLYEQYF. CDR3 DNA: TGTGCCAGCAGCTGGGGGGACCTATACGAGCAGTACTTC.

The chain joins TRBV5-6 to TRBJ1-2, with TRBD1 matching 7 bases. The CDR3 extends over 15 amino acids. Per the germline V gene, CDR1 is SGHDT and CDR2 is YYEEEE. Losses at the gene ends were 4 bases for V and 2 bases for J; bases not matched to a gene: 8. Here the CDR3 reads CASSPGTAPNYGYTF. For the CDR3, the DNA is TGTGCCAGCAGCCCCGGGACAGCCCCAAACTATGGCTACACCTTC.

The rearrangement links TRBV12-5 to TRBJ2-5; TRBD1 is a possible D gene (6 bases). Germline CDR1 LGHNT, CDR2 FRNRAP. The CDR3 spans 14 residues. Trimming cost V 5 bases and J 1 base, with 11 bases left between them. This CDR3 reads CASGTGFGQETQYF. The CDR3 DNA sequence: TGTGCTAGTGGTACAGGGTTCGGCCAAGAGACCCAGTACTTC.

This rearrangement joins TRBV7-8 to TRBJ2-7; tentatively, D is TRBD2 (6 bases). CDR3 size: 15 residues. Per the germline V gene, CDR1 is SGHVS and CDR2 is FQNEAQ. With 7 bases removed from V and 3 bases from J, the gap between germline ends came to 19 bases. CDR3 nucleotides: TGTGCCAGCAACACCGGAGAGGGACTGGGCTACGAGCAGTACTTC. It is translated as CASNTGEGLGYEQYF.

On this clone: A junction boundary mismatches the germline segment, possibly from a read error. This chain joins TRBV7-7 and TRBJ2-5; D ambiguous. Germline CDR1 and CDR2: SSHAT and FNYEAQ (reference sequence). The CDR3 spans 13 residues. The CDR3 coding sequence is TGTGCTAGCAGCTTAGACCCCCCGGAGACCCAGTACTTC. Its translation is CASSLDPPETQYF.

V and J are TRBV19 and TRBJ1-1; D call uncertain. V was pared by 6 bases and J by 0 bases, with 14 bases between. CDR3 size: 15 residues. Germline loops: CDR1 LNHDA, CDR2 SQIVND (reference sequence). CDR3 sequence (DNA): TGTGCCAGTAGCCCGGACGGATTCATGAACACTGAAGCTTTCTTT. This translates into CASSPDGFMNTEAFF.

This chain connects TRBV11-3 to TRBJ2-7, with TRBD1 matching over 8 bases. The CDR3 is 14 residues long. The germline V gene encodes CDR1 SGHNT and CDR2 YENEEA. After removal of 5 bases from V and 1 base from J, the junction contained 4 bases not matched to a gene. CDR3 region: CASSPWTGSYEQYF. In DNA, the CDR3 is TGTGCCAGCAGCCCCTGGACAGGGTCCTACGAGCAGTACTTC.

V is TRBV4-3 and J is TRBJ2-2; tentatively, D is TRBD2 (5 bases). CDR1 is LGHNA, CDR2 YSLEER, per germline. The CDR3 sequence is 17 residues long. V lost 0 bases and J lost 2, with 13 bases in between. CDR3 protein: CASSQDLGVGNTGELFF. CDR3 DNA sequence: TGCGCCAGCAGCCAAGATCTCGGGGTGGGTAACACCGGGGAGCTGTTTTTT.

This rearrangement joins TRBV7-8 to TRBJ2-1, with 7 bases identical to TRBD2. V was pared by 1 base and J by 5 bases, with 5 bases of the junction left unmatched. Germline CDR1 reads SGHVS; CDR2 reads FQNEAQ. This CDR3 has 15 amino acids. This CDR3 reads CASSLEAGLNNEQFF. CDR3 DNA sequence: TGTGCCAGCAGCTTAGAGGCGGGACTAAACAATGAGCAGTTCTTC.

This clone appeared a single time. This sequence joins TRBV2 and TRBJ2-3, with TRBD1 as a possible D gene (6 bases). Germline CDR1 is SNHLY and CDR2 is FYNNEI. V was clipped by 6 bases and J by 2 bases, with 15 bases between them. The CDR3 spans 15 residues. The CDR3 loop is CASRQQGYDTDTQYF. In DNA, the CDR3 is TGTGCCAGCAGACAGCAGGGGTATGACACAGATACGCAGTATTTT.

The gene calls are TRBV5-6 and TRBJ2-7; 8 bases are shared with TRBD2. Per germline, CDR1 SGHDT and CDR2 YYEEEE. This CDR3 contains 14 residues. The V gene end was trimmed by 0 bases and the J gene end by 5 bases; junction bases not matched to a gene: 4. The CDR3 reads CASSLALAENEQYF. CDR3 coding DNA: TGTGCCAGCAGCTTGGCACTAGCGGAAAACGAGCAGTACTTC.

The rearrangement links TRBV7-8 to TRBJ2-3; D remains ambiguous. Trimming stripped 5 bases from V and 0 bases from J, with 9 bases between. The CDR3 has 14 amino acids. Germline CDR1 and CDR2: SGHVS and FQNEAQ. As DNA, the CDR3 is TGTGCCAGCAGCCCCCTTACTAGCACAGATACGCAGTATTTT. This encodes CASSPLTSTDTQYF.

This chain links TRBV7-9 with TRBJ1-2; 7 positions agree with TRBD1. The CDR3 length is 15 residues. V lost 2 bases to trimming and J lost 3 bases; unmatched junction nucleotides: 6. In germline, CDR1 is SEHNR, CDR2 FQNEAQ (reference sequence). The chain's CDR3 is CASSLTSGQYYGYTF. The CDR3 nucleotides are TGTGCCAGCAGCTTAACTTCGGGACAGTACTATGGCTACACCTTC.

This clone showed up just once. The gene calls are TRBV28 and TRBJ2-1, with TRBD2 matching over 16 bases. Trimming cost V 2 bases and J 10 bases; bases outside gene matches: 8. The CDR3 consists of 17 residues. Per germline, CDR1 MDHEN and CDR2 SYDVKM. CDR3 nucleotide sequence: TGTGCCAGCAGTTTACTCGGGACTAGCGGGAGGGCTAAGGAGCAGTTCTTC. This codes for CASSLLGTSGRAKEQFF.

The chain combines TRBV5-6 with TRBJ2-7; D may be TRBD1 (5 bases). From germline, CDR1 is SGHDT and CDR2 YYEEEE. The CDR3 spans 13 residues. V was shortened by 1 base and J by 6 bases, with 11 bases between the two germline ends. In DNA, the CDR3 is TGTGCCAGCAGCTTGCAGGGCTCTTCCGAGCAGTACTTC. It translates to CASSLQGSSEQYF.

The chain recombines TRBV10-2 with TRBJ2-1, with 9 bases identical to TRBD1. Trimming removed 8 bases from V and 5 bases from J; junction bases left unmatched: 7. The CDR3 loop spans 14 amino acids. Germline loops: CDR1 WSHSY, CDR2 SAAADI. The CDR3 coding sequence is TGCGCCAGCGCTTGGACAGGGGTGGACAATGAGCAGTTCTTC. It specifies CASAWTGVDNEQFF.

This clone was seen only once. J is TRBJ2-7 and V is TRBV27, with D tentatively TRBD2 (6 bases). With 3 bases removed from V and 2 bases from J, the gap between germline ends came to 11 bases. The CDR3 totals 14 residues. Germline V lookup: CDR1 MNHEY, CDR2 SMNVEV (reference sequence). In DNA form, the CDR3 reads TGTGCCAGCAGTTTCGGGGGTATTACCTACGAGCAGTACTTC. Protein sequence: CASSFGGITYEQYF.

The chain employs TRBV9 and TRBJ2-2; TRBD1 aligns across 8 bases. Germline loops: CDR1 SGDLS, CDR2 YYNGEE. The CDR3 contains 17 residues. J lost 6 bases, V lost 3 bases, and 13 bases had no gene match. Here the CDR3 DNA reads TGTGCCAGCAGCGCACGCACTCCGGGACAGGCCCCCGGGGAGCTGTTTTTT. It codes for CASSARTPGQAPGELFF.

This rearrangement joins TRBV18 to TRBJ2-1; 7 bases are shared with TRBD1. The CDR3 totals 15 residues. V trimming: 3 bases; J trimming: 5 bases; junction bases outside the gene matches: 7. Germline CDR1 KGHSH, CDR2 LQKENI. The CDR3 protein is CASSPWGTADNEQFF. For the CDR3, the DNA is TGTGCCAGCTCACCGTGGGGGACAGCCGACAATGAGCAGTTCTTC. Full variable domain (missing parts from reference TRBV18 and TRBJ2-1): NAGVMQNPRHLVRRRGQEARLRCSPMKGHSHVYWYRQLPEEGLKFMVYLQKENIIDESGMPKERFSAEFPKEGPSILRIQQVVRGDSAAYFCASSPWGTADNEQFFGPGTRLTVL.

V gene TRBV7-2 combines with J gene TRBJ2-7; 7 bases are a match to TRBD2. Unmatched junction bases numbered 2, after V lost 3 bases and J lost 0 bases. The length of the CDR3 is 14 residues. Germline loops: CDR1 SGHTA, CDR2 FQGNSA. The CDR3: CASSLGLSSYEQYF. Here the CDR3 DNA reads TGTGCCAGCAGCTTGGGACTAAGCTCCTACGAGCAGTACTTC.

V and J are TRBV27 and TRBJ1-1; a weak D match, TRBD1 (5 bases). The CDR3 is made up of 11 amino acids. Germline CDR1 MNHEY, CDR2 SMNVEV (reference sequence). With 8 bases removed from V and 8 bases from J, the gap between germline ends came to 12 bases. As DNA, the CDR3 is TGTGCCAGCTCGGGGGGGACCGAAGCTTTCTTT. Translating gives CASSGGTEAFF.

The CDR3 sequence: CAISSGKGAGSYTDTQYF. Written as DNA, the CDR3 is TGTGCCATCAGCTCGGGTAAAGGTGCGGGAAGCTACACAGATACGCAGTATTTT. The chain links TRBV10-3 to TRBJ2-3; TRBD2 is a possible D gene (6 bases). This CDR3 region has 18 residues. Germline V gene sequence: CDR1 ENHRY, CDR2 SYGVKD. Trimming cost V 6 bases and J 2 bases, with 24 bases left between them.

The chain carries TRBV2 and TRBJ2-3; 12 positions agree with TRBD2. CDR1 is SNHLY, CDR2 FYNNEI, per germline. The length of the CDR3 is 20 residues. V dropped 5 bases and J dropped 2; count of bases not matched to a gene: 17. In DNA form, the CDR3 reads TGTGCCAGCAGTCAACTGGCTAGCGGGGGGGCCGGCGATCCCACAGATACGCAGTATTTT. Its translation: CASSQLASGGAGDPTDTQYF.

The chain is built from TRBV29-1 and TRBJ2-7, with 9 positions matching TRBD2. With 1 base clipped from V and 6 bases from J, the junction kept 10 bases outside the gene matches. This CDR3 comprises 15 residues. Germline V gene data show CDR1 as SQVTM and CDR2 as ANQGSEA. CDR3 region: CSVEADAGGRLEQYF. DNA for the CDR3: TGCAGCGTTGAAGCGGATGCGGGAGGGCGTCTCGAGCAGTACTTC.